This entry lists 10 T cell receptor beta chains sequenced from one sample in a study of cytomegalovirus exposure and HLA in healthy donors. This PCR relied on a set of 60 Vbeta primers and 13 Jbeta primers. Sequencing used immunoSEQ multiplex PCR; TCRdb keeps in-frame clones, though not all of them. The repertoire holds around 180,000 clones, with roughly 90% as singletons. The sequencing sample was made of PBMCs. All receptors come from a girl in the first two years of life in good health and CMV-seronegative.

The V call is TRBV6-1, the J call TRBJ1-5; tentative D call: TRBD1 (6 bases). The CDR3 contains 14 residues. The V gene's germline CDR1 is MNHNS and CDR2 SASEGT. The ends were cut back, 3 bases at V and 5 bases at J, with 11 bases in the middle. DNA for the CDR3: TGTGCCAGCAGTGACGACAGGCGAGATCAGCCCCAGCATTTT. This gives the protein CASSDDRRDQPQHF.

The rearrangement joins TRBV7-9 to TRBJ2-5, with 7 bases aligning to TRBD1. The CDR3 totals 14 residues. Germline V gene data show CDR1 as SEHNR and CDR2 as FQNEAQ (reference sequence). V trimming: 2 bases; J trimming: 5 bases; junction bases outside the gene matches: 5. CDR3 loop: CASSLLGTAETQYF. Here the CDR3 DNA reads TGTGCCAGCAGCTTATTAGGGACAGCGGAGACCCAGTACTTC.

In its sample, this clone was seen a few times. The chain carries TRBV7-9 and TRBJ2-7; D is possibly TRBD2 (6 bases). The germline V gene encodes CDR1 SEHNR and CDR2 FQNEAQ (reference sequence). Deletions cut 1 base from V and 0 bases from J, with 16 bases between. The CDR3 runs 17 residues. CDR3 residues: CASSLVGRGRSSYEQYF. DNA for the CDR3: TGTGCCAGCAGCTTAGTTGGGCGGGGCCGAAGCTCCTACGAGCAGTACTTC.

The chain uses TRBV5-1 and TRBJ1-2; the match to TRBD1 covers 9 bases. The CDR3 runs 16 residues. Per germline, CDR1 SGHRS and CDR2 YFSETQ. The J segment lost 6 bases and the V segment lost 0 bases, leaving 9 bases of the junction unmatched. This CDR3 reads CASSLGGTGLSDGYTF. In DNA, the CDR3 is TGCGCCAGCAGCTTGGGGGGGACAGGGTTATCTGATGGCTACACCTTC. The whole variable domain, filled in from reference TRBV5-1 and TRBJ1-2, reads KAGVTQTPRYLIKTRGQQVTLSCSPISGHRSVSWYQQTPGQGLQFLFEYFSETQRNKGNFPGRFSGRQFSNSRSEMNVSTLELGDSALYLCASSLGGTGLSDGYTFGSGTRLTVV.

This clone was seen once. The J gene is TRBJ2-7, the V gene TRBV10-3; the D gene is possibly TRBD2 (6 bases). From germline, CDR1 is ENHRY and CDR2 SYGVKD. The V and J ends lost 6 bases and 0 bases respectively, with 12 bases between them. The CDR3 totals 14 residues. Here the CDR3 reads CAISGPSVSYEQYF. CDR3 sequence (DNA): TGTGCCATCAGCGGCCCTAGCGTCTCCTACGAGCAGTACTTC.

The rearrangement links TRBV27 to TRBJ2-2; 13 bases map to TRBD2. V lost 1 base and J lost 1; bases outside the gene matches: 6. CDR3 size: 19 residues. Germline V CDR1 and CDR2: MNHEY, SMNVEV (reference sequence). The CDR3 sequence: CASSLLPRTSGGNTGELFF. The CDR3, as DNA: TGTGCCAGCAGTTTATTGCCGAGGACTAGCGGGGGGAACACCGGGGAGCTGTTTTTT.

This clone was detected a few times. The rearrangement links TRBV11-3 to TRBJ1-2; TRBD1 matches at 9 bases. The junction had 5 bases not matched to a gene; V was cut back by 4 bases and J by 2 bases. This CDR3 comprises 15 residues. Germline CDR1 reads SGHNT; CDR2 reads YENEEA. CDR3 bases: TGTGCCAGCAGCTCGGGACAGGGAGGGAACTATGGCTACACCTTC. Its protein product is CASSSGQGGNYGYTF.

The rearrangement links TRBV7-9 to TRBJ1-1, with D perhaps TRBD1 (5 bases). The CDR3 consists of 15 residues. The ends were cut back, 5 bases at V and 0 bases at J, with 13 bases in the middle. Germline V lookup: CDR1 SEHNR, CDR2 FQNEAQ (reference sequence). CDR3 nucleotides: TGTGCCAGCAGCGACTCGCAGGGTTTGAACACTGAAGCTTTCTTT. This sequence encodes CASSDSQGLNTEAFF. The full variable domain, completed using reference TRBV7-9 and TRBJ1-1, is DTGVSQNPRHKITKRGQNVTFRCDPISEHNRLYWYRQTLGQGPEFLTYFQNEAQLEKSRLLSDRFSAERPKGSFSTLEIQRTEQGDSAMYLCASSDSQGLNTEAFFGQGTRLTVV.

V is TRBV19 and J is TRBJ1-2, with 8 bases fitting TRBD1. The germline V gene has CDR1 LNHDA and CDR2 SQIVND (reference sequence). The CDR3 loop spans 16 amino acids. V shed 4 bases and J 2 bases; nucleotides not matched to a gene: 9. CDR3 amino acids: CASSTYGQGLNYGYTF. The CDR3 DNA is TGTGCCAGTAGTACCTATGGACAGGGATTAAACTATGGCTACACCTTC.

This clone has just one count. DNA for the CDR3: TGTGCCAGCAGCCCGTGGACAGGGTTCAGGACCACAGATACGCAGTATTTT. Its translation is CASSPWTGFRTTDTQYF. The chain employs TRBV27 and TRBJ2-3; 8 bases are a match to TRBD1. Germline assignment: CDR1 MNHEY and CDR2 SMNVEV (reference sequence). V was clipped by 6 bases and J by 2 bases; unmatched bases: 13. This CDR3 comprises 17 residues.